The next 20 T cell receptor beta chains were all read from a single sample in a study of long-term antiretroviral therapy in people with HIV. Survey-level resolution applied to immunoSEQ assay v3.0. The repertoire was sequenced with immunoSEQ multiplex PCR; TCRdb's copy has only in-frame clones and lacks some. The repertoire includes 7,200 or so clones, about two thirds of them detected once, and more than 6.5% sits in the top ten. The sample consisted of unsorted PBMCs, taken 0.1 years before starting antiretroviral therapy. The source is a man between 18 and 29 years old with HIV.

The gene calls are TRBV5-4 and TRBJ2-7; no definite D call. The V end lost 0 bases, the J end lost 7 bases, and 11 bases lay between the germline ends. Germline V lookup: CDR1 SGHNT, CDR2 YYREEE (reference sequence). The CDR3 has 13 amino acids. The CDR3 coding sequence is TGTGCCAGCAGCTTGGAGACGGGTGGGGAGCAGTACGTC. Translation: CASSLETGGEQYV.

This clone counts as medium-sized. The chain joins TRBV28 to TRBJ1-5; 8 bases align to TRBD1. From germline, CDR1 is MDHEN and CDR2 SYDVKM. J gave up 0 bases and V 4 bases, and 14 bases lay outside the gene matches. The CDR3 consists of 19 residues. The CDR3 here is CASSSPRAGGEYSNQPQHF. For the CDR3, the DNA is TGTGCCAGCAGTTCCCCCAGGGCAGGGGGCGAGTATAGCAATCAGCCCCAGCATTTT.

The CDR3 DNA follows: TGTGCCAGCAGTTTGGGGACAGGGGGCGCTCGGAACACCGGGGAGCTGTTTTTT. As protein: CASSLGTGGARNTGELFF. The J gene is TRBJ2-2, the V gene TRBV27, with 12 bases matching TRBD1. From germline, CDR1 is MNHEY and CDR2 SMNVEV (reference sequence). The V and J ends lost 3 bases and 1 base, in that order; junction bases with no gene match: 6. This CDR3 is 18 amino acids long.

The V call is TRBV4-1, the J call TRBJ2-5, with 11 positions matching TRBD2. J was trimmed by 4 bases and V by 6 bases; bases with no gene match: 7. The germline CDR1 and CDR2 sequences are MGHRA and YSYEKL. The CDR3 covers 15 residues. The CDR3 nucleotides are TGCGCCAGCAGTCCCCCGGGACTAGCGGTAGAGACCCAGTACTTC. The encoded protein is CASSPPGLAVETQYF.

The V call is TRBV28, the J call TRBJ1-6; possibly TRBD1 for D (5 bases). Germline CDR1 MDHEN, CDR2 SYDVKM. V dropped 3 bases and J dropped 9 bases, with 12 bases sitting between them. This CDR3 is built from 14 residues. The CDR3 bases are TGTGCCAGCAGTTTGGGGCAGGGAGGTTCACCCCTCCACTTT. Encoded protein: CASSLGQGGSPLHF.

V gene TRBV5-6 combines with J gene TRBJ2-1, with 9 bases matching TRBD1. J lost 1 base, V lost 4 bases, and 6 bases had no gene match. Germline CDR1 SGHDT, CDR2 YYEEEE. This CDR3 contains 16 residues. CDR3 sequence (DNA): TGTGCCAGCAGCCCAGGGACAGGGAATTCCTACAATGAGCAGTTCTTC. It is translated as CASSPGTGNSYNEQFF.

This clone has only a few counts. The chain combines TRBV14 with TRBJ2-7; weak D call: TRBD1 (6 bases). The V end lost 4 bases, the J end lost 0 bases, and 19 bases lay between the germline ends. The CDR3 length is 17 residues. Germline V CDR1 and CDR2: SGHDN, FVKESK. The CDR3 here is CASSLIDRTAFSYEQYV. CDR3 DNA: TGTGCCAGCAGCCTGATCGATAGGACAGCATTCTCCTACGAGCAGTACGTC.

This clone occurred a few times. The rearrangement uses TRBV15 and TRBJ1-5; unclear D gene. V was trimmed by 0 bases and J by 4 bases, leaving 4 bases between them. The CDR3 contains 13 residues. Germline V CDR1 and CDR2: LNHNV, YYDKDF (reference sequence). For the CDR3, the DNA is TGTGCCACCAGCAGAGAGGGTAATCAGCCCCAGCATTTT. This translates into CATSREGNQPQHF.

The CDR3 here is CASSDRVNGYTF. The CDR3, as DNA: TGTGCCAGCAGTGACAGGGTGAATGGCTACACCTTC. The genes are TRBV2 and TRBJ1-2; D might be TRBD1 (5 bases). CDR3 length equals 12 residues. Germline assignment: CDR1 SNHLY and CDR2 FYNNEI. V was pared by 3 bases and J by 6 bases, with 8 bases between.

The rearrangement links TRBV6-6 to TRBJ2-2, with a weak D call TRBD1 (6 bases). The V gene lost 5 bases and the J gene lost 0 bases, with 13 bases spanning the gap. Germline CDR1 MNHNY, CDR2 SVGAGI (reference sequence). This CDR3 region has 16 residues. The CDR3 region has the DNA TGTGCCAGCAGTCAACAGGGAGACACGAACACCGGGGAGCTGTTTTTT. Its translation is CASSQQGDTNTGELFF.

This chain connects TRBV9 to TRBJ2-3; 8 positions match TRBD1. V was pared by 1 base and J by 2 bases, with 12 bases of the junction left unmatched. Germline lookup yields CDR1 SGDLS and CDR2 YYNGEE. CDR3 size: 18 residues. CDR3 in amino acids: CASSVSGQGGWNTDTQYF. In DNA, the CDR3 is TGTGCCAGCAGCGTATCCGGACAGGGTGGATGGAACACAGATACGCAGTATTTT. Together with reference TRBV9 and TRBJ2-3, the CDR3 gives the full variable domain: DSGVTQTPKHLITATGQRVTLRCSPRSGDLSVYWYQQSLDQGLQFLIQYYNGEERAKGNILERFSAQQFPDLHSELNLSSLELGDSALYFCASSVSGQGGWNTDTQYFGPGTRLTVL.

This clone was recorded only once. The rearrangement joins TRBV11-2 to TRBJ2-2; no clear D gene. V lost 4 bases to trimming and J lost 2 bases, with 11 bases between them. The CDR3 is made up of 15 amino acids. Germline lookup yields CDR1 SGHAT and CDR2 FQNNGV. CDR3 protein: CASSSIAINTGELFF. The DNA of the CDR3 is TGTGCCAGCAGCTCCATCGCGATAAACACCGGGGAGCTGTTTTTT.

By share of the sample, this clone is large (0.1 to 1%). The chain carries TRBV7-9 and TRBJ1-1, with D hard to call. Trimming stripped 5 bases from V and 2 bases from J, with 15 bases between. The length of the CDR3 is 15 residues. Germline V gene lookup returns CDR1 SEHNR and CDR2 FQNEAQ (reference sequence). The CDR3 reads CASSPHASRNTEAFF. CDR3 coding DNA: TGTGCCAGCAGCCCGCACGCATCGCGTAACACTGAAGCTTTCTTT. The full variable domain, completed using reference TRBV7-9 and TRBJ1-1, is DTGVSQNPRHKITKRGQNVTFRCDPISEHNRLYWYRQTLGQGPEFLTYFQNEAQLEKSRLLSDRFSAERPKGSFSTLEIQRTEQGDSAMYLCASSPHASRNTEAFFGQGTRLTVV.

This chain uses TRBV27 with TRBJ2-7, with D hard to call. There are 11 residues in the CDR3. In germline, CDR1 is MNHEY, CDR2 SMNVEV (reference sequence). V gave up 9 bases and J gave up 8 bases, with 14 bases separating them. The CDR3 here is CASSKEGKQYF. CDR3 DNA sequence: TGTGCCAGTTCTAAGGAAGGCAAGCAGTACTTC.

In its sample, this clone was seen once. The CDR3 is CASSLMYGGTEAFF. CDR3 coding DNA: TGTGCCAGCAGCTTAATGTATGGCGGCACTGAAGCTTTCTTT. The chain links TRBV7-8 to TRBJ1-1, with D unresolved. Trimming removed 2 bases at V and 4 bases at J, with 11 bases between. Germline values: CDR1 SGHVS, CDR2 FQNEAQ. The CDR3 extends over 14 amino acids.

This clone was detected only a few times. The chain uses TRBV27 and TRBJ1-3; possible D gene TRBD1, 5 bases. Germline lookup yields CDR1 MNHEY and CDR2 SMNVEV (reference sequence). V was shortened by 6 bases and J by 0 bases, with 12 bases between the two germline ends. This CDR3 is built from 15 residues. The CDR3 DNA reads TGTGCCAGCAGCATGACAGCTAGCTCTGGAAACACCATATATTTT. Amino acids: CASSMTASSGNTIYF.

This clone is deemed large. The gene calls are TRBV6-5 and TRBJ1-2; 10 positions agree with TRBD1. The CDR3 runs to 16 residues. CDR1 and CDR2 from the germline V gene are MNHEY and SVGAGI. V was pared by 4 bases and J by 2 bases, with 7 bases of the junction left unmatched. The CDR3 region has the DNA TGTGCCAGCAGTTCCAACGAGGGACAGGGGAACTATGGCTACACCTTC. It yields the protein CASSSNEGQGNYGYTF.

CDR3 sequence: CASSDTGGAYSGNTIYF. The CDR3 DNA reads TGTGCCAGCAGTGACACCGGGGGGGCCTACTCTGGAAACACCATATATTTT. This chain connects TRBV2 to TRBJ1-3, with D tentatively TRBD1 (6 bases). Germline V gene data show CDR1 as SNHLY and CDR2 as FYNNEI. The CDR3 runs 17 residues. Trimming removed 3 bases from V and 0 bases from J, with 15 bases in between.

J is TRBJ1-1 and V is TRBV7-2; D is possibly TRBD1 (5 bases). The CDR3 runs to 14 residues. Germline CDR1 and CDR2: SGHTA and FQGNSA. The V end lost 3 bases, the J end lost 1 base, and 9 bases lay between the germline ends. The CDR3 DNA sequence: TGTGCCAGCAGCTTGGGACGGCAGAACACTGAAGCTTTCTTT. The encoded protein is CASSLGRQNTEAFF.

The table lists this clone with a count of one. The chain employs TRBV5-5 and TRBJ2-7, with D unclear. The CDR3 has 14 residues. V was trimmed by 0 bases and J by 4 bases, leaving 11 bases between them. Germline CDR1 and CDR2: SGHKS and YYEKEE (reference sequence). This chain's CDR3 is CASSLGVVSYEQYF. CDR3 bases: TGTGCCAGCAGCTTGGGGGTCGTATCGTACGAGCAGTACTTC.